Listed here is a single T cell receptor (beta chain). Its antigen is undetermined. This sample stems from a study of shared clonotypes between healthy human individuals. Study summary: CD4 naive and memory got three plates each, CD8 naive two, CD8 memory one. Study results and caveats: Naive subsets usually exceeded memory subsets in estimated richness. Only blood was sampled, and tissue TCR repertoires likely differ from blood ones.

CD8 cells regarded as naive lacked CD45RO, were positively chosen for CCR7, and omitted terminally differentiated effector memory CD45RA+ cells. V was clipped by 5 bases and J by 4 bases, with 9 bases between them. CDR1 and CDR2 from the germline V gene are MNHEY and SMNVEV (reference sequence). The CDR3 is 13 amino acids. Produced via immunoSEQ multiplex PCR; TCRdb's table is partial and in-frame only. The profile covers nearly 600,000 clones, with roughly 95% appearing a single time and over 0.09% taken by the ten largest. The specimen sequenced was naive CD8+ T cells sorted from blood. The chain couples TRBV27 to TRBJ1-5; D remains ambiguous. This TCR derives from a woman in her 30s in good health. The CDR3 sequence is CASSGRMNQPQHF. The CDR3 DNA reads as TGTGCCAGCAGTGGGCGGATGAATCAGCCCCAGCATTTT.